This T cell receptor beta chain was documented in a study of T-cell memory formation after mild COVID-19. Study details: TCR clusters were largely donor specific. Findings of the study overall: Day 37-peaking second-wave clones had unconfirmed SARS-CoV-2 specificity. Memory cells collected pre-infection included some clones that later responded, suggesting cross-reactive memory joined.

Germline V gene lookup returns CDR1 SGHRS and CDR2 YFSETQ. V lost 5 bases, J lost 6 bases, and 6 bases stayed unmatched. This CDR3 comprises 15 residues. cDNA libraries for TCR alpha and TCR beta, carrying sample barcodes and UMIs, came from 5'RACE with constant-segment primers. MiXCR was run by TCRdb on the 5' RACE reads, yielding one entry per CDR3 protein. The sample consists of some 190,000 distinct CDR3 sequences, approximately 16% of them appearing once. With respect to this clonotype: Its target is unknown.

The source is an adult woman who had mild COVID-19 (a few samples of this study predate the infection). Cell type and time point are not known. Sequencing was done on a sample of PBMCs or a T cell subset sorted from them (not recorded which). This chain uses TRBV5-1 with TRBJ2-7; TRBD2 agrees at 15 bases. CDR3 loop: CASRRTSGGAGEQYF. The CDR3, as DNA: TGCGCCAGCAGACGGACTAGCGGGGGGGCTGGCGAGCAGTACTTC.